The 32 T cell receptor beta chains listed next were all sequenced from one sample in a study of patients and donors after allogeneic stem cell transplantation. TCRdb used MiXCR to reprocess the RT-PCR reads, holding one entry per CDR3 protein. The table lists hundreds of thousands of distinct CDR3 sequences, about a sixth of them singletons. The specimen sequenced was blood, either unsorted or a sorted T cell fraction (not recorded which). All receptors derive from a human donor who was either an allogeneic HSCT recipient or a stem cell or donor lymphocyte infusion donor (not recorded which). It is not recorded whose cells these are; they may come from a transplant donor.

The chain links TRBV4-1 to TRBJ1-2; D may be TRBD1 (5 bases). Trimming removed 0 bases at V and 4 bases at J, with 12 bases between. The CDR3 has 15 residues. Germline V gene data show CDR1 as MGHRA and CDR2 as YSYEKL. CDR3 region: CASSQDGGGVYGYTF. The CDR3 region has the DNA TGCGCCAGCAGCCAAGATGGGGGAGGGGTCTATGGCTACACCTTC.

This clonotype was seen at least ten times. The V and J genes are TRBV29-1 and TRBJ1-1, with TRBD1 matching 10 bases. With V trimmed by 4 bases and J by 10 bases, 9 bases remained unmatched. Germline lookup yields CDR1 SQVTM and CDR2 ANQGSEA. The CDR3 runs to 13 residues. The CDR3 protein is CSVATGTGVGAFF. The CDR3 nucleotides read TGCAGCGTTGCCACCGGGACAGGGGTTGGAGCTTTCTTT.

In its sample, this clonotype was seen many times. The V gene is TRBV4-1, the J gene TRBJ1-1; D call uncertain. Germline-derived CDR1 and CDR2 are MGHRA and YSYEKL. The V end lost 0 bases, the J end lost 10 bases, and 15 bases lay between the germline ends. The CDR3 extends over 14 amino acids. The CDR3 nucleotides are TGCGCCAGCAGCCAAGAAGGGATCGGTCGGGTAGCTTTCTTT. It codes for CASSQEGIGRVAFF.

This clonotype occurred a few times. The chain has TRBV27 and TRBJ2-7; TRBD1 agrees at 10 bases. This CDR3 contains 14 residues. V dropped 5 bases and J dropped 6; count of bases not matched to a gene: 7. From germline, CDR1 is MNHEY and CDR2 SMNVEV (reference sequence). The CDR3 here is CASSRGTGEGEQYF. The DNA for the CDR3 is TGTGCCAGCAGTCGCGGGACAGGGGAAGGCGAGCAGTACTTC.

Of note for this clonotype: This sequence may be a read error, since a much larger clone differs from it by one base. V gene TRBV5-1 combines with J gene TRBJ2-1, with TRBD2 matching over 13 bases. This CDR3 is built from 15 residues. CDR1 is SGHRS, CDR2 YFSETQ, per germline. The V and J ends lost 4 bases and 5 bases, in that order; junction bases with no gene match: 3. This chain's CDR3 is CASSAGLAGDNEQFF. DNA for the CDR3: TGCGCCAGCAGCGCCGGACTAGCGGGAGACAATGAGCAGTTCTTC.

This chain links TRBV6-1 with TRBJ2-7; D might be TRBD2 (6 bases). Trimming removed 8 bases at V and 0 bases at J, with 8 bases between. The length of the CDR3 is 12 residues. The germline V gene encodes CDR1 MNHNS and CDR2 SASEGT. The CDR3 nucleotides are TGTGCCAGCGCGGGGATCTCCTACGAGCAGTACTTC. This codes for CASAGISYEQYF.

This clonotype was counted between two and nine times. The CDR3 reads CASSTSGGQGAYNEQFF. The CDR3 DNA follows: TGTGCCAGCAGCACGAGCGGGGGGCAGGGCGCGTACAATGAGCAGTTCTTC. The chain combines TRBV6-2 or TRBV6-3 with TRBJ2-1; 9 nucleotides align to TRBD2. The germline V gene has CDR1 MNHEY and CDR2 SVGEGT. Germline trimming cut 6 bases from V and 4 bases from J; bases unmatched to any gene: 13. The CDR3 has 17 amino acids.

This chain connects TRBV3-1 to TRBJ2-4; TRBD1 or TRBD2 may be the D gene (5 bases each). Trimming pared 4 bases from V and 5 bases from J, leaving 6 bases between. The CDR3 has 12 amino acids. Germline V lookup: CDR1 LGHDT, CDR2 YNNKEL (reference sequence). CDR3 in DNA: TGTGCCAGCAGCCGAGGGGAAAACATTCAGTACTTC. This encodes CASSRGENIQYF.

The chain joins TRBV5-1 to TRBJ2-5; D could derive from TRBD1 or TRBD2 (6 bases each). Trimming removed 1 base from V and 3 bases from J, with 10 bases in between. This CDR3 region has 14 residues. Germline V lookup: CDR1 SGHRS, CDR2 YFSETQ. The chain's CDR3 is CASSLRGLKETQYF. CDR3 coding DNA: TGCGCCAGCAGCTTGCGGGGGCTAAAAGAGACCCAGTACTTC.

V gene TRBV2 combines with J gene TRBJ2-5, with D unresolved. The CDR3 contains 13 residues. V shed 6 bases and J shed 4 bases, with 12 bases lying between them. CDR1 and CDR2 (germline): SNHLY, FYNNEI. The CDR3 bases are TGTGCCAGCAGGGGTTTGAGTAGAGAGACCCAGTACTTC. This gives the protein CASRGLSRETQYF. The full variable domain, in which reference TRBV2 and TRBJ2-5 provide the parts outside the CDR3, is EPEVTQTPSHQVTQMGQEVILRCVPISNHLYFYWYRQILGQKVEFLVSFYNNEISEKSEIFDDQFSVERPDGSNFTLKIRSTKLEDSAMYFCASRGLSRETQYFGPGTRLLVL.

A few counts support this clonotype. This chain uses TRBV12-3 or TRBV12-4 with TRBJ2-7; D is undetermined. There are 13 residues in the CDR3. V lost 3 bases to trimming and J lost 4 bases, with 10 bases between them. This CDR3 reads CASSFSDWYEQYF. CDR3 nucleotide sequence: TGTGCCAGCAGTTTCAGCGACTGGTACGAGCAGTACTTC.

This clonotype was observed a few times. V usage is TRBV4-2 and J usage is TRBJ1-1, with TRBD1 identical over 10 bases. The germline gives CDR1 LGHNA, CDR2 YNFKEQ. Trimming removed 0 bases from V and 4 bases from J; junction bases left unmatched: 17. The CDR3 spans 20 residues. In nucleotides, the CDR3 is TGTGCCAGCAGCCAAGATTTCGGGGGACAGGGGTATCGCCTAACCACTGAAGCTTTCTTT. It codes for CASSQDFGGQGYRLTTEAFF.

The V and J genes are TRBV5-1 and TRBJ2-1; D perhaps matches TRBD1 (6 bases). The CDR3 is 15 residues long. CDR1 and CDR2 from the germline V gene are SGHRS and YFSETQ. Trimming removed 6 bases from V and 6 bases from J, with 19 bases in between. Here the CDR3 reads CASTLTGSGFNEQFF. The CDR3 DNA is TGCGCCAGCACTCTGACAGGCTCAGGGTTCAATGAGCAGTTCTTC.

This clonotype was recorded a few times. The chain combines TRBV4-3 with TRBJ2-7; D is unclear. This CDR3 spans 14 amino acids. Germline lookup yields CDR1 LGHNA and CDR2 YSLEER. V lost 0 bases to trimming and J lost 4 bases, with 10 bases between them. CDR3 residues: CASSQDMVNYEQYF. For the CDR3, the DNA is TGCGCCAGCAGCCAAGATATGGTGAATTACGAGCAGTACTTC.

This clonotype showed up many times. This chain joins TRBV4-2 and TRBJ2-7; D call uncertain. Germline V gene lookup returns CDR1 LGHNA and CDR2 YNFKEQ. Trimming left V 0 bases short and J 3 bases short, with 6 bases between. This CDR3 spans 13 amino acids. DNA of the CDR3: TGTGCCAGCAGCCAAGAAGGCGGCTACGAGCAGTACTTC. It encodes CASSQEGGYEQYF.

Only a few counts were recorded for this clonotype. This chain joins TRBV15 and TRBJ2-7, with D tentatively TRBD2 (5 bases). This CDR3 is built from 13 residues. Trimming took 1 base from V and 6 from J, leaving 10 bases between them. Germline loops: CDR1 LNHNV, CDR2 YYDKDF (reference sequence). In nucleotides, the CDR3 is TGTGCCACCAGCAGAGGAGGGCTCGCCGAGCAGTACTTC. Translated, it gives CATSRGGLAEQYF.

This chain uses TRBV12-3 or TRBV12-4 with TRBJ2-5, with a possible D match to TRBD1 (6 bases). V dropped 5 bases and J dropped 5 bases, with 15 bases sitting between them. The CDR3 runs to 14 residues. The CDR3 here is CASSPTGIRETQYF. CDR3 nucleotide sequence: TGTGCCAGCAGTCCCACAGGGATTCGGGAGACCCAGTACTTC.

The rearrangement joins TRBV28 to TRBJ2-6, with a tentative D call TRBD2 (7 bases). The germline V gene has CDR1 MDHEN and CDR2 SYDVKM. The V and J ends lost 7 bases and 2 bases respectively, with 15 bases between them. The CDR3 length is 16 residues. The CDR3 DNA sequence: TGTGCCAGCAAGGCACGGGGGGCAACTGGGGCCAACGTCCTGACTTTC. Its translation: CASKARGATGANVLTF. Full variable domain (remainder filled in from reference TRBV28 and TRBJ2-6): DVKVTQSSRYLVKRTGEKVFLECVQDMDHENMFWYRQDPGLGLRLIYFSYDVKMKEKGDIPEGYSVSREKKERFSLILESASTNQTSMYLCASKARGATGANVLTFGAGSRLTVL.

This clonotype was seen ten or more times. This sequence joins TRBV12-3 or TRBV12-4 and TRBJ2-7; TRBD2 aligns across 7 bases. Trimming removed 3 bases from V and 2 bases from J; junction bases left unmatched: 4. This CDR3 region has 14 residues. The CDR3 protein is CASSLRELTYEQYF. CDR3 DNA: TGTGCCAGCAGTTTGCGGGAGTTAACCTACGAGCAGTACTTC.

This chain joins TRBV7-8 and TRBJ2-5, with D maybe TRBD1 (6 bases). This CDR3 region has 16 residues. Looked up from germline, CDR1 is SGHVS and CDR2 is FQNEAQ. V lost 3 bases to trimming and J lost 5 bases, with 19 bases between them. The CDR3 nucleotides are TGTGCCAGCAGCTTGGGGCCACAGGGCGGAATGGAGACCCAGTACTTC. This codes for CASSLGPQGGMETQYF.

This clonotype was recorded a few times. As DNA, the CDR3 is TGTGCCAGCAGCTTTGAGGCTTCTGGAAACACCATATATTTT. Amino acids: CASSFEASGNTIYF. The genes are TRBV7-2 and TRBJ1-3; D is unclear. The CDR3 loop spans 14 amino acids. Trimming stripped 3 bases from V and 1 base from J, with 7 bases between. The germline gives CDR1 SGHTA, CDR2 FQGNSA.

This clonotype showed up just a few times. This sequence joins TRBV20-1 and TRBJ1-4; D call uncertain. Germline V gene sequence: CDR1 DFQATT, CDR2 SNEGSKA (reference sequence). Trimming removed 6 bases from V and 3 bases from J, with 17 bases in between. The CDR3 length is 15 residues. The CDR3 region is CSAQPGRAPNEKLFF. CDR3 bases: TGCAGTGCGCAACCGGGCCGAGCTCCTAATGAAAAACTGTTTTTT.

This clonotype was counted only a few times. The rearrangement links TRBV5-1 to TRBJ2-3, with unresolved D. The CDR3 is 13 amino acids. From germline, CDR1 is SGHRS and CDR2 YFSETQ. Trimming shortened V by 2 bases and J by 1 base, and 5 bases separated the two germline ends. CDR3 loop: CASSFERTDTQYF. The CDR3 DNA reads TGCGCCAGCAGCTTCGAGCGCACAGATACGCAGTATTTT.

This clonotype was recorded at least ten times. The V and J genes are TRBV29-1 and TRBJ2-1; possibly TRBD1 for D (6 bases). CDR3 length: 13 amino acids. The germline V gene has CDR1 SQVTM and CDR2 ANQGSEA. Trimming took off 3 bases at V and 1 base at J, with 7 bases between the two ends. CDR3 in amino acids: CSVDQGSYNEQFF. As DNA, the CDR3 is TGCAGCGTTGATCAGGGGTCCTACAATGAGCAGTTCTTC.

The rearrangement joins TRBV14 to TRBJ2-1; D perhaps matches TRBD1 (5 bases). The CDR3 is made up of 18 amino acids. Germline CDR1 is SGHDN and CDR2 is FVKESK. The V end lost 0 bases, the J end lost 0 bases, and 15 bases lay between the germline ends. CDR3 DNA: TGTGCCAGCAGCCAAGATTTGGGGCAGTTAAACTCCTACAATGAGCAGTTCTTC. Residues: CASSQDLGQLNSYNEQFF. Filled out from reference TRBV14 and TRBJ2-1, the complete variable domain reads EAGVTQFPSHSVIEKGQTVTLRCDPISGHDNLYWYRRVMGKEIKFLLHFVKESKQDESGMPNNRFLAERTGGTYSTLKVQPAELEDSGVYFCASSQDLGQLNSYNEQFFGPGTRLTVL.

The J gene is TRBJ2-5, the V gene TRBV19; TRBD1 agrees at 7 bases. This CDR3 comprises 15 residues. With 2 bases clipped from V and 4 bases from J, the junction kept 7 bases outside the gene matches. CDR1 is LNHDA, CDR2 SQIVND, per germline (reference sequence). The CDR3 loop is CASSIRDRVVETQYF. The CDR3 DNA sequence: TGTGCCAGTAGTATACGAGACAGGGTTGTAGAGACCCAGTACTTC.

This chain links TRBV20-1 with TRBJ2-2, with a weak D call TRBD1 (5 bases). The germline V gene has CDR1 DFQATT and CDR2 SNEGSKA (reference sequence). The CDR3 runs to 14 residues. The V end was cut by 0 bases, the J end by 6 bases, with 11 bases between. The CDR3 sequence is CSARDPRAAGELFF. The DNA of the CDR3 is TGCAGTGCTAGAGACCCCAGGGCGGCCGGGGAGCTGTTTTTT.

This chain links TRBV15 with TRBJ1-1; no firm D call. The germline V gene has CDR1 LNHNV and CDR2 YYDKDF (reference sequence). The CDR3 is made up of 14 amino acids. V was shortened by 3 bases and J by 1 base, with 9 bases between the two germline ends. DNA of the CDR3: TGTGCCACCAGCAGGGACTTAACGAACACTGAAGCTTTCTTT. Translation gives CATSRDLTNTEAFF. The full variable domain, in which reference TRBV15 and TRBJ1-1 provide the parts outside the CDR3, is DAMVIQNPRYQVTQFGKPVTLSCSQTLNHNVMYWYQQKSSQAPKLLFHYYDKDFNNEADTPDNFQSRRPNTSFCFLDIRSPGLGDTAMYLCATSRDLTNTEAFFGQGTRLTVV.

This clonotype has a handful of counts. The chain combines TRBV20-1 with TRBJ2-5; TRBD2 agrees at 7 bases. The ends lost 3 bases at V and 3 bases at J; junction bases unmatched: 7. The CDR3 has 14 amino acids. CDR1 and CDR2 (germline): DFQATT, SNEGSKA (reference sequence). The CDR3 nucleotides read TGCAGTGCTAGTAAAGCGGGACGGAAAGAGACCCAGTACTTC. Amino acids: CSASKAGRKETQYF.

The V call is TRBV18, the J call TRBJ2-1; 13 positions agree with TRBD2. V lost 3 bases, J lost 6 bases, and 2 bases stayed unmatched. Germline V gene sequence: CDR1 KGHSH, CDR2 LQKENI. This CDR3 has 15 amino acids. CDR3 sequence: CASSPTSGGGNEQFF. The CDR3 nucleotides are TGTGCCAGCTCACCTACTAGCGGGGGGGGCAATGAGCAGTTCTTC.

The rearrangement uses TRBV30 and TRBJ1-2; TRBD1 matches at 7 bases. The CDR3 length is 16 residues. Looked up from germline, CDR1 is GTSNPN and CDR2 is SVGIG (reference sequence). The trim removed 2 bases at V and 1 base at J, leaving 10 bases unmatched. DNA for the CDR3: TGTGCCTGGAGTCGATCGGGACAGAGGTTTAACTATGGCTACACCTTC. Translated: CAWSRSGQRFNYGYTF.

The chain combines TRBV7-2 with TRBJ1-2, with 11 bases fitting TRBD1. Trimming took 1 base from V and 5 from J; bases not matched to a gene: 6. Germline V gives CDR1 SGHTA, CDR2 FQGNSA. This CDR3 contains 16 residues. CDR3 amino acids: CASSLGPRDRGYGYTF. CDR3 sequence (DNA): TGTGCCAGCAGCTTAGGCCCGCGGGACAGGGGGTATGGCTACACCTTC.